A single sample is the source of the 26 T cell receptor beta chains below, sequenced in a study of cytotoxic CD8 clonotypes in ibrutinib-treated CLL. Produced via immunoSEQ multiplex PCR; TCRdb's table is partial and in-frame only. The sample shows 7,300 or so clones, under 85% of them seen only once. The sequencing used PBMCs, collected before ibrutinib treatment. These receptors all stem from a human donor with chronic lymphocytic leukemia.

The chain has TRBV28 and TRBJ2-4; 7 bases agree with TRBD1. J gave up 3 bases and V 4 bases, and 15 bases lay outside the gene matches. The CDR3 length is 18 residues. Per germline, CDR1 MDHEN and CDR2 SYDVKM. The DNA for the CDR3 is TGTGCCAGCAGTTCCAGGGGGTGGGGAGCCGAGGGCAAAAACATTCAGTACTTC. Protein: CASSSRGWGAEGKNIQYF.

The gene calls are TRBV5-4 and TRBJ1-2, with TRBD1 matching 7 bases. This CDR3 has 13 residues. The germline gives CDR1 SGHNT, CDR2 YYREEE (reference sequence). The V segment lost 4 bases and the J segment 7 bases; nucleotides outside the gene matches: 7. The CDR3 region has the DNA TGTGCCAGCAGCCTTGAGGGGGCCCTTGGCTACACCTTC. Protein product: CASSLEGALGYTF.

The CDR3 spells CASGIMNTGELFF. The CDR3 bases are TGTGCCAGTGGAATCATGAACACCGGGGAGCTGTTTTTT. V usage is TRBV19 and J usage is TRBJ2-2, with D unresolved. The germline V gene encodes CDR1 LNHDA and CDR2 SQIVND (reference sequence). V dropped 8 bases and J dropped 1 base, with 8 bases sitting between them. The CDR3 loop spans 13 amino acids.

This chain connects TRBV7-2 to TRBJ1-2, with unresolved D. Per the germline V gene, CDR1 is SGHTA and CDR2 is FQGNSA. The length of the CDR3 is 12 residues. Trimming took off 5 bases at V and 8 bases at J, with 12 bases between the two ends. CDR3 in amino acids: CASSLYNQGYTF. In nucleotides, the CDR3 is TGTGCCAGCAGCCTCTATAACCAAGGCTACACCTTC.

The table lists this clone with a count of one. The CDR3 spells CASSLSPGADSGYGYTF. Here the CDR3 DNA reads TGTGCCAGCAGTTTATCCCCAGGGGCGGATTCCGGGTATGGCTACACCTTC. The gene calls are TRBV28 and TRBJ1-2; weak D call: TRBD1 (6 bases). Trimming took 1 base from V and 5 from J, leaving 20 bases between them. CDR1 is MDHEN and CDR2 is SYDVKM in the germline V gene. The CDR3 sequence is 17 residues long.

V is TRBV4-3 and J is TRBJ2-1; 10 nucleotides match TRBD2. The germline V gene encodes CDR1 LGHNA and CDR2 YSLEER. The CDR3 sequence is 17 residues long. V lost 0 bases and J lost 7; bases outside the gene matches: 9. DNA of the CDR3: TGCGCCAGCAGCCAAGATCCCCTAGCGGGGGCTCTGAATGAGCAGTTCTTC. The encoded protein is CASSQDPLAGALNEQFF.

CDR3 region: CASSYSGTGSYEQYF. DNA for the CDR3: TGTGCCAGCAGCTACTCCGGGACAGGGTCCTACGAGCAGTACTTC. The chain recombines TRBV11-2 with TRBJ2-7; 9 nucleotides agree with TRBD1. The CDR3 runs 15 residues. Unmatched junction bases numbered 5, after V lost 4 bases and J lost 1 base. Germline CDR1 and CDR2: SGHAT and FQNNGV.

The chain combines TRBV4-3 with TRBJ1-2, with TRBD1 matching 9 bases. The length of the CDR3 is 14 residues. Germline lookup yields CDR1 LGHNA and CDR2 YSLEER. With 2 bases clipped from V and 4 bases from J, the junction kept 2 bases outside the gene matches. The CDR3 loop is CASSQKTGGYGYTF. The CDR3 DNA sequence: TGCGCCAGCAGCCAAAAGACAGGGGGCTATGGCTACACCTTC.

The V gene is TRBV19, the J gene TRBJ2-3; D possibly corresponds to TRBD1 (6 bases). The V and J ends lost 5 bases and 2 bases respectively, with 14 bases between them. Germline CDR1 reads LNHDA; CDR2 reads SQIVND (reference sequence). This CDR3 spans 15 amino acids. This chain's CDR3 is CASSDPDRHTDTQYF. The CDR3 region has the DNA TGTGCCAGTAGTGACCCGGACAGACACACAGATACGCAGTATTTT.

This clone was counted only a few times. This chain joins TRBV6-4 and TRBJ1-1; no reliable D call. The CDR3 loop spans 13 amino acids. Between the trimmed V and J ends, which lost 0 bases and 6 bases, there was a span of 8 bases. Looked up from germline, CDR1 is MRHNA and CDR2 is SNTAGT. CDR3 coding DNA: TGTGCCAGCAGTGACTCGACCAATGCTGAAGCTTTCTTT. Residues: CASSDSTNAEAFF.

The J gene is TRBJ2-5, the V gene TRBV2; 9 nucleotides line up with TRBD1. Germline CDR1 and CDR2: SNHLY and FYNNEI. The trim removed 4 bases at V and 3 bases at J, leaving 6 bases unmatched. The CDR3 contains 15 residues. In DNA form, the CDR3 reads TGTGCCAGCAGTGGGGGGTGGACAGGGGAAGAGACCCAGTACTTC. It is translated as CASSGGWTGEETQYF.

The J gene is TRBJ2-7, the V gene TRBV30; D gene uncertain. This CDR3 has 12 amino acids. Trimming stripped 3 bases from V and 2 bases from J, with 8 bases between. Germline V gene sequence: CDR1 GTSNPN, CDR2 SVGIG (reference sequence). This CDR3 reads CAWRELAYEQYF. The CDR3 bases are TGTGCCTGGAGGGAGCTGGCCTACGAGCAGTACTTC.

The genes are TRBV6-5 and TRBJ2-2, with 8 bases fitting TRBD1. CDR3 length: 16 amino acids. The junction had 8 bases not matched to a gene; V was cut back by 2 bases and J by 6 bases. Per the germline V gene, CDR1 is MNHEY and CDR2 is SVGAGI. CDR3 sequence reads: CASSYGQGAGSGELFF. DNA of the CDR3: TGTGCCAGCAGTTACGGTCAGGGGGCGGGCTCCGGGGAGCTGTTTTTT.

CDR3 residues: CASSEGQGGSFSHTF. The CDR3 DNA reads TGCGCCAGCAGCGAGGGACAGGGCGGCTCCTTTTCGCACACCTTC. The chain combines TRBV5-1 with TRBJ1-2, with 9 nucleotides matching TRBD1. J was trimmed by 12 bases and V by 4 bases; bases with no gene match: 16. The germline V gene encodes CDR1 SGHRS and CDR2 YFSETQ. The CDR3 consists of 15 residues.

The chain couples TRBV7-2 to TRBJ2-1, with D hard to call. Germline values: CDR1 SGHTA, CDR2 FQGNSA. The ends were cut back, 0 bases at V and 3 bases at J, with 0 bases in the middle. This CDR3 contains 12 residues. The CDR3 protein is CASSLAYNEQFF. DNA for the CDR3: TGTGCCAGCAGCTTAGCCTACAATGAGCAGTTCTTC.

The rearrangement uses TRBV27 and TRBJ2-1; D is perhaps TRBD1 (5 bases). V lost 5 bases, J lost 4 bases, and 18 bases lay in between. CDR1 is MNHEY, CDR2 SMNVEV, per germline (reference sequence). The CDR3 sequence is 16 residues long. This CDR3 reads CASSPHKDIQYNEQFF. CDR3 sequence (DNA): TGTGCCAGCAGTCCCCACAAGGACATCCAGTACAATGAGCAGTTCTTC.

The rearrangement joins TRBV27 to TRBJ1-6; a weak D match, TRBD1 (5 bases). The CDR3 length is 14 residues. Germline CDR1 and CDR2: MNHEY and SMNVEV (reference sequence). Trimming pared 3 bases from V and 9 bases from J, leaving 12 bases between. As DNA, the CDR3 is TGTGCCAGCAGTTTGGGGGGTGAGACTTCACCCCTCCACTTT. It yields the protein CASSLGGETSPLHF.

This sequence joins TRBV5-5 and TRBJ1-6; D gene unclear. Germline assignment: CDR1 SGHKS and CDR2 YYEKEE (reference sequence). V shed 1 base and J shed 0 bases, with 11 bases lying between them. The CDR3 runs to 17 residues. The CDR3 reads CASSLNPRSSYNSPLHF. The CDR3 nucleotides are TGTGCCAGCAGCTTGAATCCGAGGAGCTCCTATAATTCACCCCTCCACTTT.

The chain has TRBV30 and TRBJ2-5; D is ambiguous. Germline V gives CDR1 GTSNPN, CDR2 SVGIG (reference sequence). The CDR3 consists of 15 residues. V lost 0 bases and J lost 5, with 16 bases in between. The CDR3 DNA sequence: TGTGCCTGGAGTGTACCGGCGTCCAACGTGGAGACCCAGTACTTC. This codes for CAWSVPASNVETQYF. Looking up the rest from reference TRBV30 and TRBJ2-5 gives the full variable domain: SQTIHQWPATLVQPVGSPLSLECTVEGTSNPNLYWYRQAAGRGLQLLFYSVGIGQISSEVPQNLSASRPQDRQFILSSKKLLLSDSGFYLCAWSVPASNVETQYFGPGTRLLVL.

CDR3 coding DNA: TGTGCCACCAGCAGAGGGCTAGCGGTTGGTCCGGAGACCCAGTACTTC. Amino acid sequence: CATSRGLAVGPETQYF. The rearrangement links TRBV15 to TRBJ2-5; 7 nucleotides align to TRBD2. CDR1 LNHNV and CDR2 YYDKDF come from the germline V gene (reference sequence). V was pared by 1 base and J by 5 bases, with 10 bases of the junction left unmatched. The CDR3 totals 16 residues.

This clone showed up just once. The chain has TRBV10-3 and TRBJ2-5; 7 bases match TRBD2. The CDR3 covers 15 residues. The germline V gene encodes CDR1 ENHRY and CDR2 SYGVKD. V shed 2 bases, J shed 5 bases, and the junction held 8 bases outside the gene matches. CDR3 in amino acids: CAISEPMGREETQYF. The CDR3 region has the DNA TGTGCCATCAGTGAGCCTATGGGGAGGGAGGAGACCCAGTACTTC.

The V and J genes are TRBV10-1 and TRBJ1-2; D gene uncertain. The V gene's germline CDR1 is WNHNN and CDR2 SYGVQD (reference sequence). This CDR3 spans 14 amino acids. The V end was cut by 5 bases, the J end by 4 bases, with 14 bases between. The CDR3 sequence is CASSLPRKTYGYTF. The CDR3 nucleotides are TGCGCCAGCAGTCTCCCGCGAAAGACCTATGGCTACACCTTC.

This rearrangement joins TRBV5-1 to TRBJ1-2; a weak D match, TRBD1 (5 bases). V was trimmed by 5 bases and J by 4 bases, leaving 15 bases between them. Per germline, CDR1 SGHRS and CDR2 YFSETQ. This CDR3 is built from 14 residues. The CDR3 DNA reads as TGCGCCAGCAGACAGGACACTATCGTCTATGGCTACACCTTC. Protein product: CASRQDTIVYGYTF.

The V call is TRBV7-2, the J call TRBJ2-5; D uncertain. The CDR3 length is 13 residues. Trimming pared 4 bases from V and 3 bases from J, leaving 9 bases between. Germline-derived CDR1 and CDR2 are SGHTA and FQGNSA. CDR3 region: CASSSRAEETQYF. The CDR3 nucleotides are TGTGCCAGCAGCTCGCGAGCCGAAGAGACCCAGTACTTC.

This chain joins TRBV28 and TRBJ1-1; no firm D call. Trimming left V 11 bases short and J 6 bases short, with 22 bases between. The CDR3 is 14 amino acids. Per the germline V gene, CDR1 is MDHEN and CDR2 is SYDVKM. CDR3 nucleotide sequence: TGTGCCGGGAGCCGGGGTAGTAGGATTTCTGAAGCTTTCTTT. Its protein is CAGSRGSRISEAFF.

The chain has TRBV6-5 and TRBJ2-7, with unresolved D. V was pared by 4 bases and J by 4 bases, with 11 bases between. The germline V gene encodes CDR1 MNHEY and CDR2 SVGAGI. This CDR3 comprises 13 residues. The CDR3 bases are TGTGCCAGCAGTTCCCCCAACGGGTACGAGCAGTACTTC. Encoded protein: CASSSPNGYEQYF.